Below, 3 T cell receptor beta chains from the same sample are listed, as sequenced in a study of T cells in Graves' hyperthyroidism and ophthalmopathy. Amplification of TCR beta CDR3 regions used RNA as the template. The HTBI primer set drove a first-round RT-PCR of the TCR CDR3. In TCRdb, the multiplex PCR reads were re-called with MiXCR into one record per CDR3 protein. Of roughly 600,000 distinct CDR3 sequences listed, more than 12% are singletons. Sequencing was performed on blood. The source of these receptors is a woman in her fifties or sixties with Graves' ophthalmopathy.

This clonotype was observed many times. The chain combines TRBV20-1 with TRBJ1-5; the D gene is possibly TRBD1 (6 bases). Germline V gene lookup returns CDR1 DFQATT and CDR2 SNEGSKA (reference sequence). Trimming stripped 3 bases from V and 5 bases from J, with 8 bases between. This CDR3 spans 12 amino acids. Here the CDR3 DNA reads TGCAGTGCTAGGGAGGGGGATCAGCCCCAGCATTTT. Protein product: CSAREGDQPQHF.

J is TRBJ2-1 and V is TRBV24-1; either TRBD1 or TRBD2 may fit D (5 bases each). Trimming left V 9 bases short and J 0 bases short, with 8 bases between. Germline CDR1 and CDR2: KGHDR and SFDVKD. The CDR3 length is 13 residues. The CDR3 DNA is TGTGCCACCGGGGGTCTCTCCTACAATGAGCAGTTCTTC. It specifies CATGGLSYNEQFF.

This chain links TRBV5-8 with TRBJ1-5, with D perhaps TRBD1 (6 bases). Germline CDR1 and CDR2: SGHTS and YDEGEE. The length of the CDR3 is 16 residues. Trimming pared 4 bases from V and 6 bases from J, leaving 20 bases between. CDR3 residues: CASSPGKYRVAQPQHF. The CDR3 DNA reads as TGTGCCAGCAGCCCAGGTAAATACAGGGTCGCTCAGCCCCAGCATTTT.